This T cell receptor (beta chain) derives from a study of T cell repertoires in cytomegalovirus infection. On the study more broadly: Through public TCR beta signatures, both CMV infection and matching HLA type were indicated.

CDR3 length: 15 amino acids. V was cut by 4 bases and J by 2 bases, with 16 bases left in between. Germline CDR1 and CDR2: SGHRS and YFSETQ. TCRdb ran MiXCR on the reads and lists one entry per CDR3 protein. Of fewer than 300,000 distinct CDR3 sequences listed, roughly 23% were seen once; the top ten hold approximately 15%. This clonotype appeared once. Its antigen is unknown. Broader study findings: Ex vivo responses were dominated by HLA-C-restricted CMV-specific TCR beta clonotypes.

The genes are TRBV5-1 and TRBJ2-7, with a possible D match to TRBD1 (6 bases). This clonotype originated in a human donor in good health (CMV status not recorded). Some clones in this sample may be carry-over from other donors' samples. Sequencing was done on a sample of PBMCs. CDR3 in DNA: TGCGCCAGCAGCAAAAACAGGGAGTTGGCCTACGAGCAGTACTTC. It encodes CASSKNRELAYEQYF.